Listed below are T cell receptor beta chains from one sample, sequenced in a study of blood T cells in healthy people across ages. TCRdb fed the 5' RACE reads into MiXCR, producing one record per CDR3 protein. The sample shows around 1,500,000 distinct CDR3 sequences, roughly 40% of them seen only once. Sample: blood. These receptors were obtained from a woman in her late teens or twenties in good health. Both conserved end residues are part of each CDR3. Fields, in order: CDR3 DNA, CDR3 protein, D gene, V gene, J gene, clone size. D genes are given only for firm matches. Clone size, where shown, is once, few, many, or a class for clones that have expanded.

TGTGCCAGCAGCCAATGGGGCGGGAGTTCTTTATGTGAGCAGTTCTTC	CASSQWGGSSLCEQFF	TRBD2	TRBV14	TRBJ2-1	NA
TGTGCCAGCAAACTCGGTGATACCTACAATGAGCAGTTCTTC	CASKLGDTYNEQFF	NA	TRBV6-1	TRBJ2-1	NA
TGTGCCAGCAGCTTAAGACAATCTGGGGCCAACGTCCTGACTTTC	CASSLRQSGANVLTF	NA	TRBV7-9	TRBJ2-6	NA
TGTGCCAGCCGGGACACGCCCGGTTCTAACTATGGCTACACCTTC	CASRDTPGSNYGYTF	NA	TRBV19	TRBJ1-2	NA
TGTGCCAGCAGCTTGGATGGGACTAGCGGAGTCGGGGAGCAGTACTTC	CASSLDGTSGVGEQYF	TRBD2	TRBV5-5	TRBJ2-5	NA
TGCAGTGCTGGGGGACAGGTCAAAAACATTCAGTACTTC	CSAGGQVKNIQYF	TRBD1	TRBV20-1	TRBJ2-4	few
TGTGCCAGCTCACCGGGACAGAGAAACACCATATATTTT	CASSPGQRNTIYF	TRBD1	TRBV18	TRBJ1-3	few
TGTGCCAGCAGCAGTACAGGGGGCGAGGGCACAGATACGCAGTATTTT	CASSSTGGEGTDTQYF	TRBD1	TRBV7-9	TRBJ2-3	NA
TGTGCCAGCAGTCTCGGGACAGGCTTCTCTGGGGCCAACGTCCTGACTTTC	CASSLGTGFSGANVLTF	TRBD1	TRBV6-1	TRBJ2-6	NA
TGTGCCAGCAGCTTAGGACCAGGGAGCACCGGGGAGCTGTTTTTT	CASSLGPGSTGELFF	NA	TRBV7-9	TRBJ2-2	NA
TGTGCCAGCAAGAAGGGACAGGAAAAACTGTTTTTT	CASKKGQEKLFF	TRBD1	TRBV7-9	TRBJ1-4	NA
TGTGCCAGCAGGAACTCGGGCAGCCGATACTATGGCTACACCTTC	CASRNSGSRYYGYTF	NA	TRBV14	TRBJ1-2	few
TGCGCCAGCAGCCAAGTTGACGCGGGGGGACTAGCGGAATGGGATACGCAGTATTTT	CASSQVDAGGLAEWDTQYF	TRBD2	TRBV4-1	TRBJ2-3	few
TGTGCCAGCAGCTCGGGGTCCCACACTGAAGCTTTCTTT	CASSSGSHTEAFF	NA	TRBV28	TRBJ1-1	NA
TGCAGTGCTAGAGATATAGGGACTAGCGGTTACCAAGAGACCCAGTACTTC	CSARDIGTSGYQETQYF	TRBD2	TRBV20-1	TRBJ2-5	NA
TGTGCCAGCAGTCCCCCAGCGAGAAGCTCCTACAATGAGCAGTTCTTC	CASSPPARSSYNEQFF	NA	TRBV6-6	TRBJ2-1	few
TGCAGTGCTAGACAGGGGAGGACTGAAGCTTTCTTT	CSARQGRTEAFF	NA	TRBV20-1	TRBJ1-1	NA
TGTGCCAGCAGTTTACGGGGGACTAGCGGGAGTCCGTCAGATACGCAGTATTTT	CASSLRGTSGSPSDTQYF	TRBD2	TRBV12-3/TRBV12-4	TRBJ2-3	few
TGTGCCAGCCGTCCGGACAACCATAATTCACCCCTCCACTTT	CASRPDNHNSPLHF	NA	TRBV7-8	TRBJ1-6	many
TGCGCCAGCAGCCCCACAAGGACGGGCTCCTACGAGCAGTACTTC	CASSPTRTGSYEQYF	NA	TRBV4-1	TRBJ2-7	NA
TGTGCCAGCAGCCCCAGAGGTCCTAACTATGGCTACACCTTC	CASSPRGPNYGYTF	NA	TRBV14	TRBJ1-2	NA
TGTGCCAGCAGCACTCGGACTAGCGGGGGGGCAAATACGCAGTATTTT	CASSTRTSGGANTQYF	TRBD2	TRBV6-6	TRBJ2-3	once
TGTGCCATCAGTGAGTCAAACGCCGGCGGGACCCAGTACTTC	CAISESNAGGTQYF	NA	TRBV10-3	TRBJ2-5	NA
TGCGCCAGCAGCCAACTCCCGCCCCCGGGACTAGCGAGGGAGCAGTACTTC	CASSQLPPPGLAREQYF	TRBD2	TRBV4-1	TRBJ2-7	NA
TGTGCCATCAGCCGATACCAACCGCAAACTAGGAGCGATGAGCAGTTCTTC	CAISRYQPQTRSDEQFF	NA	TRBV10-3	TRBJ2-1	NA
TGTGCCAGCAGCCAAGTATCTAGCGGATACAATGAGCAGTTCTTC	CASSQVSSGYNEQFF	TRBD2	TRBV3-1	TRBJ2-1	few